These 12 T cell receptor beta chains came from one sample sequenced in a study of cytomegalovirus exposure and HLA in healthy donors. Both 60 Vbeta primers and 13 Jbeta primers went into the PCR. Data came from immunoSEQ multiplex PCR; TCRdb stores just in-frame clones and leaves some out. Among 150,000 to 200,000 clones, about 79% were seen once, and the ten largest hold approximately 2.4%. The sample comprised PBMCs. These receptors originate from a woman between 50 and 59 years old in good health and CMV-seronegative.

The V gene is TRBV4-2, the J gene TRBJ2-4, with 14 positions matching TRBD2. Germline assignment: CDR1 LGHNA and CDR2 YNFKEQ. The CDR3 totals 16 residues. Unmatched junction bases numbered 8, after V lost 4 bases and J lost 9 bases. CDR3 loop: CASSRRTSGGTSIQYF. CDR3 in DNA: TGTGCCAGCAGCCGCCGGACTAGCGGGGGGACCTCCATTCAGTACTTC.

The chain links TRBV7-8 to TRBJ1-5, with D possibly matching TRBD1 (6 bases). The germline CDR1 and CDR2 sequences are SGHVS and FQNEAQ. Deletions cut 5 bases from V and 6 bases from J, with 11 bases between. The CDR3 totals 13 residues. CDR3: CASSATGSQPQHF. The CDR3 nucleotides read TGTGCCAGCAGCGCAACAGGGAGTCAGCCCCAGCATTTT.

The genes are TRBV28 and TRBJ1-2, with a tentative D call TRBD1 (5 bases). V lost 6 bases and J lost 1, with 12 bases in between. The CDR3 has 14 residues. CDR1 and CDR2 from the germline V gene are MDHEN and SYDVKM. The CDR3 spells CASRVGQGNYGYTF. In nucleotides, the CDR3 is TGTGCCAGCAGGGTCGGCCAGGGTAACTATGGCTACACCTTC.

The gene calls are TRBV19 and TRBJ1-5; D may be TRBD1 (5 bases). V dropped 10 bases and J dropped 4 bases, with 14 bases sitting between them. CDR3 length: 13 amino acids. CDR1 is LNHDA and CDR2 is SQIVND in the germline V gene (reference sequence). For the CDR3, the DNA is TGTGCCACCCAAATTAAGGGGAATCAGCCCCAGCATTTT. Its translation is CATQIKGNQPQHF. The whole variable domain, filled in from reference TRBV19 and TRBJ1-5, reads DGGITQSPKYLFRKEGQNVTLSCEQNLNHDAMYWYRQDPGQGLRLIYYSQIVNDFQKGDIAEGYSVSREKKESFPLTVTSAQKNPTAFYLCATQIKGNQPQHFGDGTRLSIL.

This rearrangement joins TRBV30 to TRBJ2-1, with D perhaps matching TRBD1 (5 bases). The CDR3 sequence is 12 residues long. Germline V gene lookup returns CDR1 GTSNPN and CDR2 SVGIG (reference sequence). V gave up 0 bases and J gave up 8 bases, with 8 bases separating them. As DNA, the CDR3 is TGTGCCTGGAGTGTATTAGGGGATGAGCAGTTCTTC. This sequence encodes CAWSVLGDEQFF.

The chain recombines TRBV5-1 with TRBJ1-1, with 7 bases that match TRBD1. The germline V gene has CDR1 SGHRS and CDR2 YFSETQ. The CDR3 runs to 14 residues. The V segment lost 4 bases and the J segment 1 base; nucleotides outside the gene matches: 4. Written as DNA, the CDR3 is TGCGCCAGCAGCACCAACAGGGGGAACACTGAAGCTTTCTTT. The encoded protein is CASSTNRGNTEAFF.

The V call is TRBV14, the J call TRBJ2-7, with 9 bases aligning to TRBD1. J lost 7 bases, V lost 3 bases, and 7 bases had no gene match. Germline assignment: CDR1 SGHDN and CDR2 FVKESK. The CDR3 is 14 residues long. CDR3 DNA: TGTGCCAGCAGCCACCGGGGACAGGGAGTGGAGCAGTACTTC. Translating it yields CASSHRGQGVEQYF.

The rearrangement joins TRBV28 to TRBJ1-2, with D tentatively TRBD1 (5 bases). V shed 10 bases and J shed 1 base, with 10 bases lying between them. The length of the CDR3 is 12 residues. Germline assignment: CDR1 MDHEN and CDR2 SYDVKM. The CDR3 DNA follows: TGTGCCATGGGGGGAGATAACTATGGCTACACCTTC. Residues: CAMGGDNYGYTF.

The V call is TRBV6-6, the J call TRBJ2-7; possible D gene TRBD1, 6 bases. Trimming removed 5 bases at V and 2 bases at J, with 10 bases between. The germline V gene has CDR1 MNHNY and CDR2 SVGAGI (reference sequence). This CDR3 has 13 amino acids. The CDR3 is CASSIPGAYEQYF. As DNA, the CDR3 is TGTGCCAGCAGTATCCCAGGGGCCTACGAGCAGTACTTC.

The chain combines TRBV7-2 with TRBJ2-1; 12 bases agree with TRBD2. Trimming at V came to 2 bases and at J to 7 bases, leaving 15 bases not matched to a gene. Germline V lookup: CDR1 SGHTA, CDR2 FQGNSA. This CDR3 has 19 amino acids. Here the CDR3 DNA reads TGTGCCAGCAGCTTACATCCCCGAAATCTAGCGGGAGGGCGGAATGAGCAGTTCTTC. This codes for CASSLHPRNLAGGRNEQFF. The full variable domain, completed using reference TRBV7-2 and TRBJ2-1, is GAGVSQSPSNKVTEKGKDVELRCDPISGHTALYWYRQSLGQGLEFLIYFQGNSAPDKSGLPSDRFSAERTGGSVSTLTIQRTQQEDSAVYLCASSLHPRNLAGGRNEQFFGPGTRLTVL.

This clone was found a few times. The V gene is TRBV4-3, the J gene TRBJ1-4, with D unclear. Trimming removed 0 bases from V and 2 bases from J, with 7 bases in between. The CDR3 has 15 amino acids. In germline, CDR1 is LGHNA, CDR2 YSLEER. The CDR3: CASSQDLRTNEKLFF. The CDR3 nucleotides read TGCGCCAGCAGCCAAGATCTCAGGACTAATGAAAAACTGTTTTTT.

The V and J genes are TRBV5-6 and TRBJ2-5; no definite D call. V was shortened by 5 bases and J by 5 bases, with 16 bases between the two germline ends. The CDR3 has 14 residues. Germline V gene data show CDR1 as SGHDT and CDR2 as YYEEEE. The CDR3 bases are TGTGCCAGCAGGGCTAGGATGGGTTGGGAGACCCAGTACTTC. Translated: CASRARMGWETQYF.